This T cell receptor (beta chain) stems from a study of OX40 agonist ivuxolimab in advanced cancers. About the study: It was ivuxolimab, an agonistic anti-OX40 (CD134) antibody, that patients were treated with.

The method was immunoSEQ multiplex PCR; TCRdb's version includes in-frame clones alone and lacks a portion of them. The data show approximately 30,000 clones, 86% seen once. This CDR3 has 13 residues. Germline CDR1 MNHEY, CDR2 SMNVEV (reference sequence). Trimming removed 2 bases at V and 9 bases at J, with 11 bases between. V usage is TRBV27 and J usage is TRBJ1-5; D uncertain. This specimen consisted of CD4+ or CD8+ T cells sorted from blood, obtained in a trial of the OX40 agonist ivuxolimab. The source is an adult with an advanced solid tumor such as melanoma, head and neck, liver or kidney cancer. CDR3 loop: CASSLLSTAPQHF. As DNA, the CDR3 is TGTGCCAGCAGTTTACTTTCTACTGCGCCCCAGCATTTT.